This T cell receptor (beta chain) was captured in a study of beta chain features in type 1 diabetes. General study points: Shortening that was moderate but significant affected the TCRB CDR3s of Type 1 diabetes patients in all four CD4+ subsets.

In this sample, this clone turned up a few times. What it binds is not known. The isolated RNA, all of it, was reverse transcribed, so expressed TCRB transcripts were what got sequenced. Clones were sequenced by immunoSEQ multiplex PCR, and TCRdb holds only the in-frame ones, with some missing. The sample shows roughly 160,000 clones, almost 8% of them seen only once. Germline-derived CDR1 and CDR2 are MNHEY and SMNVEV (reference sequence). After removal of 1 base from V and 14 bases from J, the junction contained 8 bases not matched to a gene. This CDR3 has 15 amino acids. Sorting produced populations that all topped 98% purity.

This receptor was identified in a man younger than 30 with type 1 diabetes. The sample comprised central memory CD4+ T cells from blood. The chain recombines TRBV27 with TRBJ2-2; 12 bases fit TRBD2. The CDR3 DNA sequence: TGTGCCAGCAGTTTATATGCTAGCGGGAGGGCCGCCCTGTTTTTT. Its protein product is CASSLYASGRAALFF.